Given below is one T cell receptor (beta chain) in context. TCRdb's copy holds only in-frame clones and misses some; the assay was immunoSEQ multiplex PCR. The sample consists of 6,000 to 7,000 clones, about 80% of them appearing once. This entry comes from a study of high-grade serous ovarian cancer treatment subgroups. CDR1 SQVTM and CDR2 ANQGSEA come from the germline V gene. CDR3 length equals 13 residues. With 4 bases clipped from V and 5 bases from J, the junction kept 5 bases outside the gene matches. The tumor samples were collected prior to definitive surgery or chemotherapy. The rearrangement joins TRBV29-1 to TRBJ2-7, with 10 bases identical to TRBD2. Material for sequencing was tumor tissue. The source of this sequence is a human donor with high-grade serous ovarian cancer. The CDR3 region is CSVGPSGSDEQYF. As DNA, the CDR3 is TGCAGCGTTGGACCTAGCGGGAGCGACGAGCAGTACTTC.